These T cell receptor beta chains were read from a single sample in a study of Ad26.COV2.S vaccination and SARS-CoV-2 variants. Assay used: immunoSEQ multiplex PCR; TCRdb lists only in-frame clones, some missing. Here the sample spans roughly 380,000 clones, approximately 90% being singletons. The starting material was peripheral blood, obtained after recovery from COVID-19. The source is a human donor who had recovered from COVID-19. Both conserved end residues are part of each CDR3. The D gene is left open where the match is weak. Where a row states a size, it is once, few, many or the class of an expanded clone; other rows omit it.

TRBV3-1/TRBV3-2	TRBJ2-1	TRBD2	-	CASSQERPFAGGDSYNEQFF	TGTGCCAGCAGCCAAGAAAGGCCGTTCGCGGGGGGCGATTCCTACAATGAGCAGTTCTTC
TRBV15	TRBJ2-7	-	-	CATSILYREQYF	TGTGCCACCAGCATCCTCTATCGGGAGCAGTACTTC
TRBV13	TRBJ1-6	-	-	CASSLGRVFESPLHF	TGTGCCAGCAGCTTAGGCAGGGTTTTTGAGTCGCCCCTCCACTTT
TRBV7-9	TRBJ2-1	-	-	CASTPGRNEQFF	TGTGCCAGCACCCCGGGGCGCAATGAGCAGTTCTTC
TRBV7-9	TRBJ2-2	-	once	CASSFSGTSNTGELFF	TGTGCCAGCAGCTTTTCCGGGACTTCGAACACCGGGGAGCTGTTTTTT
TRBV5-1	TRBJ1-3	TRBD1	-	CASSSLGQAHHYF	TGCGCCAGCAGCTCCCTTGGACAGGCTCATCACTATTTT
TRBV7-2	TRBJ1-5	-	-	CASSLFSGPDQPQHF	TGTGCCAGCAGCTTATTTTCAGGGCCGGATCAGCCCCAGCATTTT
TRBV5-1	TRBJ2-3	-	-	CASSLSRGTLYTDTQYF	TGCGCCAGCAGCTTGTCACGGGGAACCCTTTACACAGATACGCAGTATTTT
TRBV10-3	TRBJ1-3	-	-	CAISDRADDTIYF	TGTGCCATCAGTGACAGGGCTGATGACACCATATATTTT
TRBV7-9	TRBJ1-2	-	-	CASSLAPVGTYGYTF	TGTGCCAGCAGCTTAGCGCCTGTTGGGACCTATGGCTACACCTTC
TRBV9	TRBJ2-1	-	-	CASSVGGVNEQFF	TGTGCCAGCAGCGTAGGGGGGGTGAATGAGCAGTTCTTC
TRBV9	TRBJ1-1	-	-	CASSFGEGTEAFF	TGTGCCAGCAGCTTTGGGGAGGGGACTGAAGCTTTCTTT
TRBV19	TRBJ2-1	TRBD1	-	CASRDRGYEQFF	TGTGCCAGTCGGGACAGGGGATATGAGCAGTTCTTC
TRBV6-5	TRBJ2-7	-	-	CASSRDGPYEQYF	TGTGCCAGCAGTAGGGACGGCCCCTACGAGCAGTACTTC
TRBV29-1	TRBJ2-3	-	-	CSVLPDPGGRTDTQYF	TGCAGCGTTCTCCCCGATCCCGGAGGGCGCACAGATACGCAGTATTTT
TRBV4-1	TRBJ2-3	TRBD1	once	CASMDRGNTDTQYF	TGCGCCAGCATGGACAGGGGGAACACAGATACGCAGTATTTT
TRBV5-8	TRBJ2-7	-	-	CASSLEDEQYF	TGTGCCAGCAGCTTGGAGGACGAGCAGTACTTC
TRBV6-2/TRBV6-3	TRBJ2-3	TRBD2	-	CASSSFGGAMNTQYF	TGTGCCAGCAGTTCCTTCGGGGGGGCGATGAATACGCAGTATTTT
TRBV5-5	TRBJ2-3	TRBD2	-	CASSLLAGTTLNTQYF	TGTGCCAGCAGCTTGTTGGCCGGGACTACTCTAAATACGCAGTATTTT
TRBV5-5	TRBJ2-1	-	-	CASGTGTNNEQFF	TGTGCCAGCGGCACCGGGACAAACAATGAGCAGTTCTTC
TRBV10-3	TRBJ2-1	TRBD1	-	CAIWTGDNEQFF	TGTGCCATTTGGACAGGGGACAATGAGCAGTTCTTC
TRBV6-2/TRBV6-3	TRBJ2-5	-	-	CASSYVETQYF	TGTGCCAGCAGTTACGTTGAGACCCAGTACTTC
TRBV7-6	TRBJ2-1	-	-	CASSLRSQRASHNEQFF	TGTGCCAGCAGCTTAAGGTCCCAGCGGGCCTCGCACAATGAGCAGTTCTTC